This T cell receptor beta chain was sequenced in a study of blood T cell repertoires in COVID-19. Assay used: immunoSEQ multiplex PCR; TCRdb lists only in-frame clones, some missing. This sample carries 210,000 or so clones, approximately 84% of them seen once, and the ten largest clones take under 10%. The sample was peripheral blood. This TCR was recovered from a woman of 80 years or more with COVID-19, enrolled during active disease.

The DNA for the CDR3 is TGTGCCAGTAGTTATAATCGGAGATTAGTTCAGCCCCAGCATTTT. Translated: CASSYNRRLVQPQHF. The chain employs TRBV19 and TRBJ1-5; D remains unclear. The CDR3 has 15 residues. V shed 5 bases and J shed 6 bases, with 17 bases lying between them. Germline CDR1 is LNHDA and CDR2 is SQIVND (reference sequence).